Presented here are 10 T cell receptor beta chains from one specimen sequenced in a study of CD8+ T cells in alopecia areata. Extraction and reverse transcription of RNA yielded cDNA as the sequencing template. The protocol was immunoSEQ multiplex PCR, while the TCRdb copy is restricted to in-frame clones and leaves out a portion. The sample has over 100,000 clones, none seen only once. Sequences were obtained from lesional skin. These receptors were collected from a C3H/HeJ mouse with alopecia areata. For the strain, the MHC haplotype given is H2-k.

There are a few counts of this clone. Mouse gene names apply. From the germline J gene comes the end of the CDR3, since the read stops 4 residues before it. The rearrangement uses TRBV13-2 and TRBJ1-1; 11 nucleotides align to TRBD1. Losses at the gene ends were 6 bases for V and 4 bases for J; bases not matched to a gene: 2. This CDR3 contains 13 residues. The germline V gene encodes CDR1 NNHNN and CDR2 SYGAGS (reference sequence). The CDR3 sequence is CASDGQGATEVFF. The part of the CDR3 DNA that was read is TGTGCCAGCGACGGACAGGGGGCCACA.

There are a few counts of this clone. The genes and germline here are from mouse. The observed sequence ends 4 residues before the CDR3 terminus, with the missing tail filled in from the germline J gene. V and J are TRBV13-3 and TRBJ1-2, with 10 bases fitting TRBD1. CDR1 and CDR2 (germline): NNHDY, SYVADS. V shed 2 bases, J shed 3 bases, and the junction held 4 bases outside the gene matches. This CDR3 is 15 amino acids long. The CDR3 here is CASSDRQGADSDYTF. Partial CDR3 DNA: TGTGCCAGCAGTGACAGACAGGGGGCTGACTCC.

About this clone: Genes and germline come from the mouse. The read is 4 residues too short to cover the CDR3 end, so that end is filled in from the germline J gene. The same CDR3 arises from other DNA sequences in this sample as well. The V call is TRBV13-3, the J call TRBJ1-1; weak D call: TRBD1 (6 bases). The V gene lost 5 bases and the J gene lost 0 bases, with 14 bases spanning the gap. Looked up from germline, CDR1 is NNHDY and CDR2 is SYVADS. The CDR3 sequence is 15 residues long. The CDR3 reads CASSEGQIANTEVFF. CDR3 DNA (partial): TGTGCCAGCAGCGAAGGACAGATTGCAAACACA.

As regards this clone: Germline and genes: mouse. The read comes to an end 4 residues before the CDR3 does, leaving the germline J gene to fill in the end. The chain joins TRBV17 to TRBJ2-5, with TRBD1 matching 9 bases. Trimming at V came to 3 bases and at J to 2 bases, leaving 9 bases not matched to a gene. Germline V gives CDR1 MNHDT, CDR2 YYDKIL. The CDR3 consists of 17 residues. The CDR3 here is CASSRGTGRGFQDTQYF. The covered CDR3 bases are TGTGCTAGCAGTAGGGGGACAGGGAGGGGGTTCCAAGAC.

Points on this clone: This likely came from a read error, as a far larger clone is one base away. All gene names here are mouse names. The read halts 4 residues ahead of the CDR3 end, with the missing end drawn from the germline J gene. The rearrangement uses TRBV13-1 and TRBJ2-7; 7 nucleotides line up with TRBD2. Germline CDR1 is NSHNY and CDR2 is SYGAGN. This CDR3 spans 15 amino acids. The V gene end was trimmed by 0 bases and the J gene end by 0 bases; junction bases not matched to a gene: 3. The CDR3 here is CASSDAGGNSYEQYF. CDR3 DNA (partial): TGTGCCAGCAGTGATGCGGGGGGGAACTCCTAT.

With respect to this clone: TCRdb gives a protein that differs at residue 12 from what the DNA encodes, so the protein here is translated from the DNA. Gene names follow the mouse nomenclature. The read gets to within 3 residues of the CDR3 end, and the germline J gene fills in the rest. This sequence joins TRBV1 and TRBJ1-3, with 7 bases matching TRBD1. Germline V gene data show CDR1 as NSQYPW and CDR2 as LRSPGD (reference sequence). CDR3 size: 15 residues. V lost 4 bases, J lost 0 bases, and 3 bases stayed unmatched. Incomplete CDR3 DNA: TGCACCTGCAGTGACGGGACAGTTTCTGGAAATACG. Translation: CTCSDGTVSGNT. Given in full, the CDR3 is CTCSDGTVSGNTLYF.

In the case of this clone: Mouse gene names and germline throughout. The read gets to within 4 residues of the CDR3 end, and the germline J gene fills in the rest. The same CDR3 is also encoded by other DNA sequences in this sample. V usage is TRBV13-3 and J usage is TRBJ2-7, with TRBD2 matching over 7 bases. Germline V gives CDR1 NNHDY, CDR2 SYVADS. This CDR3 region has 13 residues. The ends lost 4 bases at V and 3 bases at J; junction bases unmatched: 4. Here the CDR3 reads CASSLTGSYEQYF. The sequenced CDR3 bases are TGTGCCAGCAGTCTGACTGGGAGCTAT.

As concerns this clone: Any gene name here is a mouse gene name. Read coverage stops 4 residues before the CDR3 terminus; the germline J gene supplies the remainder. This chain links TRBV1 with TRBJ2-7, with D perhaps matching TRBD1 (6 bases). Trimming took off 6 bases at V and 3 bases at J, with 12 bases between the two ends. CDR1 NSQYPW and CDR2 LRSPGD come from the germline V gene (reference sequence). This CDR3 has 13 residues. CDR3 bases read: TGCACCTGCAGCCGGGACATAAACTAT. Translated: CTCSRDINY. Given in full, the CDR3 is CTCSRDINYEQYF.

A remark on this clone: Gene names are mouse gene names. Coverage ceases 4 residues before the CDR3 finishes, and the germline J gene fills in the end. V gene TRBV13-1 combines with J gene TRBJ2-7; 8 nucleotides agree with TRBD2. V lost 5 bases to trimming and J lost 2 bases; unmatched junction nucleotides: 0. This CDR3 contains 12 residues. CDR1 is NSHNY and CDR2 is SYGAGN in the germline V gene. CDR3 bases read: TGTGCCAGCAGGACTGGGGCCTAT. It codes for CASRTGAY. The whole CDR3 protein is CASRTGAYEQYF.

The table lists this clone with a few counts. Mouse gene names apply. The read gets to within 4 residues of the CDR3 end, and the germline J gene fills in the rest. The rearrangement links TRBV19 to TRBJ2-1, with TRBD1 matching 7 bases. The CDR3 is made up of 11 amino acids. The V gene's germline CDR1 is FNHDT and CDR2 SITEND (reference sequence). V lost 10 bases, J lost 3 bases, and 1 base stayed unmatched. CDR3 DNA (partial): TGTGCCGGGACAGTCTATGCT. This sequence encodes CAGTVYA. The whole CDR3 protein is CAGTVYAEQFF.